The TCR beta chain described here comes from a study of OX40 agonist ivuxolimab in advanced cancers. Overall study context: Given to patients was ivuxolimab, an agonistic anti-OX40 (CD134) antibody. Earlier treatment with anti-PD-1, anti-PD-L1 or anti-CTLA-4 was permitted, and under 50% had received some.

Measured with immunoSEQ multiplex PCR; TCRdb has only the in-frame clones, and not every one. The sample carries about 69,000 clones, roughly nine tenths recorded once. Germline V gene sequence: CDR1 GTSNPN, CDR2 SVGIG (reference sequence). V lost 0 bases, J lost 3 bases, and 9 bases lay in between. CDR3 size: 14 residues. Points on this clone: The target antigen is unknown.

General study results and limits: The study found that CD8+ T cells averaged more expanded clones than CD4+.

Blood sampling was done at baseline, cycle 4 day 1, and cycle 7 day 1. The chain employs TRBV30 and TRBJ2-1; D not certain. The sample in question was CD4+ or CD8+ T cells sorted from blood, obtained in a trial of the OX40 agonist ivuxolimab. This sequence was found in an adult with an advanced solid tumor such as melanoma, head and neck, liver or kidney cancer. The CDR3 DNA reads as TGTGCCTGGAGTGTTGGAATTAGCTACAATGAGCAGTTCTTC. This sequence encodes CAWSVGISYNEQFF.